This record concerns one TCR beta chain sequence. What it recognizes is unknown. Some clones are missing from TCRdb's copy, which holds only in-frame ones; the method was immunoSEQ multiplex PCR. The repertoire has under 35,000 clones, 82% of them found once; the top ten carry 2% to 3%. The data stem from a study of T cells in narcolepsy. Study results and limitations: HCRT-specific and TRIB2-specific autoreactive clonotypes appeared among same-patient CSF and blood CD4+ clonotypes. Blood of same and different patients, but not healthy controls, reportedly held recurring autoreactive clonotypes.

The V end lost 6 bases, the J end lost 2 bases, and 12 bases lay between the germline ends. CDR1 is MDHEN, CDR2 SYDVKM, per germline. The CDR3 has 14 residues. This receptor was identified in a human donor with narcolepsy. The sample comprised CD45RA- memory CD4+ T cells from PBMCs. The chain is built from TRBV28 and TRBJ2-3, with no clear D. The DNA for the CDR3 is TGTGCCAGCAGAGAAGGCAGGTTCACAGATACGCAGTATTTT. Translation gives CASREGRFTDTQYF.